The TCR beta chain described here comes from a study of blood T cell repertoires in COVID-19. From germline, CDR1 is SGDLS and CDR2 YYNGEE. This CDR3 has 14 amino acids. V lost 4 bases, J lost 0 bases, and 8 bases lay in between. The protocol was immunoSEQ multiplex PCR, while the TCRdb copy is restricted to in-frame clones and leaves out a portion. The profile shows 200,000 to 250,000 clones, around 84% of them singletons. This TCR came from a man aged 30 to 45 with acute COVID-19. The specimen was PBMCs or T cells enriched from blood (not recorded which). V gene TRBV9 combines with J gene TRBJ1-3, with D uncertain. The DNA for the CDR3 is TGTGCCAGCAGCCTACAGAGCTCTGGAAACACCATATATTTT. Its protein is CASSLQSSGNTIYF.